The following is a TCR beta chain sequence with its context. In the original processing: Estimates of nucleated cell counts were drawn from the amplification of reference gene primers. Libraries were prepared by immunoSEQ multiplex PCR; TCRdb keeps only in-frame clonotypes and omits some of them. That table is the source of V, J and clone size, and D and trimming were worked out from the DNA. The table lists under 250,000 clones, about four fifths of them singletons, with approximately 3.2% in the top ten. This entry belongs to a study of blood T cell repertoires in COVID-19. Across the whole study: The United States, Italy and Spain supplied acute and convalescent COVID-19 samples. T cells, B-cell-depleted T cells, or PBMCs supplied cDNA or gDNA.

J gave up 5 bases and V 5 bases, and 12 bases lay outside the gene matches. Germline V gives CDR1 SGHTA, CDR2 FQGNSA. The CDR3 runs to 17 residues. The sequencing input was peripheral blood. J is TRBJ2-5 and V is TRBV7-2; TRBD2 matches 12 bases. This receptor was identified in a woman aged 18-35 years with acute or convalescent COVID-19. Here the CDR3 DNA reads TGTGCCAGCAGCCTCCAGACTAGCGGGAGAGGTTGGGAGACCCAGTACTTC. As protein: CASSLQTSGRGWETQYF.